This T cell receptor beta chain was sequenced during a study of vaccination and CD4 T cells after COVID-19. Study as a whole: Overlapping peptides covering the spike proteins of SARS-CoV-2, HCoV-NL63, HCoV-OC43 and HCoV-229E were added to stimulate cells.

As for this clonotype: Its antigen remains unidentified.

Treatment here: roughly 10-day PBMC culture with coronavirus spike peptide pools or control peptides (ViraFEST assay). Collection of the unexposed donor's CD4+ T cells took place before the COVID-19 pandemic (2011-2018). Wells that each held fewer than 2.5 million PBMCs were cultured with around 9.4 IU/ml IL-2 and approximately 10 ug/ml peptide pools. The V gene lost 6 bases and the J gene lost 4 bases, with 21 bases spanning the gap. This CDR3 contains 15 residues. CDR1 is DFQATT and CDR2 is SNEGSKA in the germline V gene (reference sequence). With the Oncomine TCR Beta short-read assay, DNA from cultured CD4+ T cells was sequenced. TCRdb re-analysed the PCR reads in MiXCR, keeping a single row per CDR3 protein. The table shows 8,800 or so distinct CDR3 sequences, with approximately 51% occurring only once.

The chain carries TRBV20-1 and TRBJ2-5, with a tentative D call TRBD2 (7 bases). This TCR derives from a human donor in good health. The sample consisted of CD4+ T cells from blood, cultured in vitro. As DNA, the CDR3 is TGCAGTGCAGCCCGGGGAGGGGGGGCTACAGAGACCCAGTACTTC. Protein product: CSAARGGGATETQYF.